This paragraph covers one T cell receptor (beta chain) sequence. Its antigen is currently not known. No base quality values were provided; no much bigger clone lies one nucleotide off. This specimen belongs to a study of shared clonotypes between healthy human individuals (dated by TCRdb to 2020 to 2021). Notes on the research overall: The cohort included three men and a couple of women between 18 and 49 years of age. To estimate repertoire size and how much clonotypes are shared between individuals, the study performed deep sequencing of blood TCR repertoires from a handful of healthy adults. Libraries were prepared and TCR repertoires were sequenced by different laboratories using diverse techniques, in order to increase sequencing depth and limit assay-specific biases. Each donor's leukapheresis produced roughly between roughly 0.85 and 10 billion PBMCs.

The CDR3 has 15 amino acids, counting the end cysteine and phenylalanine. Only CDR3 DNA remains: 45 bases, in frame from the first base. At the junction V is shortened by 5 bases and J by 5 bases, with 19 bases in between. According to the germline V gene (reference sequence), CDR1 reads SEHNR and CDR2 reads FQNEAQ. Using the deep immunoSEQ assay, TCR CDR3 regions were amplified from genomic DNA by multiplex PCR. Extracted genomic DNA from each cell subset was spread evenly across all wells of several immunoSEQ 96-well plates, with each plate serving as a replicate. For unsorted PBMC, around 300 ng of genomic DNA, equivalent to around 33,000 T cell genomes, went into each replicate PCR. Unsorted PBMC genomic DNA was sequenced across ten immunoSEQ deep assay plates. Purified libraries were measured with a Qubit 3.0 fluorometer, size-checked on a Bioanalyzer 2100, and measured again with the KAPA Library Quantification kit. Every immunoSEQ 96-well plate was sequenced on a separate single-read 150-cycle Illumina NextSeq 550 flow cell. The paper's processing steps were these. Because the immunoSEQ output held only junctional sequences and lacked quality scores, the filtering could not match the filtering applied to full-length reads. Sequences were annotated with PyIR, a Python wrapper for IgBLAST v1.9, using IMGT germline references to assign V/J genes and CDR3. Reads with weak V/J assignments (E-value above 1e-6), missing CDR3, stop codons, out-of-frame junctions, or ambiguous translated residues were removed. A V3J clonotype was defined by an identical inferred V gene, J gene, and CDR3 amino acid sequence. The percentage overlap between two repertoires was calculated by dividing the number of shared unique clonotypes by the size of the smaller repertoire. Richness of each repertoire was evaluated using RTK rarefaction, the Chao1 estimator, and Recon v2.1 estimates of unobserved clonotypes. Here the immuneACCESS table is served through TCRdb, limited to in-frame sequences with V and J called. Missing clones are a known gap in these copies; in checked studies unresolved V genes cover under half, and the rest lacks a known reason. That table is the source of V, J and clone size, and D and trimming were worked out from the DNA. In all, the sample holds fewer than 650,000 clones, and roughly 79% of those were seen once. More than 10% of the sample comes from the top ten.

The donors were healthy, HIV-negative adults with no recently reported acute infections or vaccinations. All donors were Caucasian adults living in Nashville, Tennessee, USA. For unsorted samples, 85 million to 100 million PBMCs were counted, and genomic DNA was extracted using the QIAamp DNA Blood Mini kit. After blood collection by leukapheresis, PBMCs were isolated using Ficoll-Histopaque density gradient centrifugation and then cryopreserved in the vapor phase of liquid nitrogen. What the work shows at the level of the full study, not this receptor alone: Sampling was restricted to blood, and TCR repertoires in tissues likely differ from the TCR repertoires found in blood. Because the study included a small number of donors, the genetic and exposure-history diversity represented was limited. Pairwise subsampling indicated that sequencing depth was expected to affect the degree of clonotype sharing among donors.

The sequence came from a woman between 35 and 50 years old in good health. Some clones in this sample may be carry-over from other donors' samples. The rearranged segments are TRBV7-9 and TRBJ2-7, with the D segment possibly TRBD1 or TRBD2, each aligning over 5 bases. Sequences were obtained from PBMCs. The bases read TGTGCCAGCAGCGCCACCCGGGGCGCCGGGAACGAGCAGTACTTC. The translation is CASSATRGAGNEQYF. Extended through the reference TRBV7-9 and TRBJ2-7 proteins, this CDR3 yields the full variable domain: DTGVSQNPRHKITKRGQNVTFRCDPISEHNRLYWYRQTLGQGPEFLTYFQNEAQLEKSRLLSDRFSAERPKGSFSTLEIQRTEQGDSAMYLCASSATRGAGNEQYFGPGTRLTVT.